This record concerns one T cell receptor (beta chain) sequence. Its antigen is still unknown. No base quality values were provided; no much bigger clone lies one nucleotide off. The CDR3 runs 13 residues from the cysteine to the phenylalanine. The entry retains the CDR3 DNA only, 39 bases that are in frame from base 1. Per the germline V gene (reference sequence), MNHEY is the CDR1 and SMNVEV is the CDR2. Relative to germline, V is missing 2 bases and J is missing 8 bases, with 3 bases of the junction outside any gene match. This specimen comes from a study of CD8 T cells in Susac syndrome (dated by TCRdb to between 2018 and 2021). A note on the overall study: Whether CD8+ T cell activation and differentiation in Susac syndrome was antigen driven was tested using repertoire sequencing. CD8+ T cell repertoire clonality was compared between more than ten healthy donors, approximately 14 Susac syndrome patients and some 15 multiple sclerosis patients. The full study reports these points: The TCR sequencing and HLA analysis was acknowledged to have included a relatively small number of individuals.

RNA was extracted using the RNeasy kit, and roughly 0.5 to 1 ug of the RNA was reverse transcribed with random hexamers. The immunoSEQ multiplex PCR assay, covering 54 Vbeta and 13 Jbeta segments, was used to amplify TCR beta CDR3 regions. To correct PCR amplification bias, a synthetic template baseline was used for both primer optimization and computational correction. On the study's bioinformatics: Reads were annotated to V, D and J genes according to IMGT and were analyzed with immunoSEQ Analyzer, with only productive sequences retained. To calculate clonality, Shannon entropy was normalized by log2 of the number of productive unique sequences and then subtracted from one. For each patient and control, public and private clones were evaluated among the 100 most prevalent clones. A clone was defined as Susac-specific if it was absent from the healthy and MS cohorts, from 1052 published viral clones and from other ImmuneACCESS disease sequences. TCRdb applied fastp at Q25 and MiXCR to the public reads, then kept only in-frame beta chains. Rows are combined by CDR3 protein, so each entry shows the most common genes and DNA. None of the V and J calls come from the authors' own analysis; TCRdb made them. The sample records 65,000 to 80,000 distinct CDR3 sequences, 90% to 95% of which are singletons. About 0.47% of the sample is held by the ten biggest clonotypes.

High-throughput TCR beta sequencing profiled peripheral blood CD8+ and CD4+ T cells from healthy donors, Susac syndrome patients and multiple sclerosis patients. Multiple sclerosis controls were treatment-naive patients with stable or active relapsing-remitting disease fulfilling revised McDonald criteria. Bulk CD8+ and CD4+ T cells were purified by magnetic negative isolation, while CD8+ TEMRA cells were enriched using FACS. Blood was collected in EDTA tubes and processed within 24 hours, with PBMCs isolated through density gradient centrifugation. PBMCs intended for TCR sequencing were cryopreserved in liquid nitrogen and thawed later in a water bath at 37 degrees C. Purity of sorted or isolated CD4+, CD8+ and CD8+ TEMRA cells was at least 90%.

Sequenced: CD8+ T cells from PBMCs. The clonotype originates from a human donor with multiple sclerosis. This sequence uses TRBV27 and TRBJ1-2, with 9 bases in between that match TRBD1. CDR3 loop: CASSLRTGEGYTF. Read as DNA, the sequence is TGTGCCAGCAGTTTAAGGACAGGGGAAGGCTACACCTTC.